The 4 T cell receptor beta chains presented below share a single source sample, sequenced in a study of Graves' ophthalmopathy and Graves' hyperthyroidism. Amplified TCR beta CDR3 regions were obtained using RNA transcripts as template. After a first-round RT-PCR with HTBI primers, a second-round multiplex PCR was run. TCRdb reprocessed the multiplex PCR reads with MiXCR, giving one entry per CDR3 protein. The sample records 600,000 to 700,000 distinct CDR3 sequences, roughly 39% being singletons. Specimen: peripheral blood. These receptors originate from an adult man with Graves' ophthalmopathy.

Many counts were recorded for this clonotype. CDR3 protein: CASSFVRLGGSTEAFF. The CDR3 coding sequence is TGTGCCAGCAGCTTTGTTCGATTGGGGGGGAGTACTGAAGCTTTCTTT. This chain uses TRBV11-2 with TRBJ1-1; perhaps TRBD1 as D (5 bases). The germline CDR1 and CDR2 sequences are SGHAT and FQNNGV. V lost 3 bases and J 5 bases, leaving 19 bases between the germline ends. There are 16 residues in the CDR3.

This clonotype was seen more than once but under ten times. The chain couples TRBV12-5 to TRBJ1-5, with a possible D match to TRBD1 (6 bases). Germline lookup yields CDR1 LGHNT and CDR2 FRNRAP. The V and J ends lost 0 bases and 6 bases respectively, with 18 bases between them. The CDR3 is 17 residues long. The CDR3 here is CASGLVETGIQSQPQHF. The CDR3 coding sequence is TGTGCTAGTGGTTTGGTCGAAACAGGGATCCAGAGTCAGCCCCAGCATTTT.

This clonotype was seen ten or more times. The V call is TRBV4-1, the J call TRBJ1-2; D gene unclear. CDR3 length equals 14 residues. CDR1 and CDR2 (germline): MGHRA, YSYEKL. V gave up 3 bases and J gave up 8 bases, with 16 bases separating them. The DNA for the CDR3 is TGCGCCAGCAGCCAGGCCGACGGGAGCTGGGGCTACACCTTC. Translated, it gives CASSQADGSWGYTF.

The chain has TRBV15 and TRBJ2-3; D is unresolved. Germline V CDR1 and CDR2: LNHNV, YYDKDF (reference sequence). Deletions cut 1 base from V and 5 bases from J, with 4 bases between. The CDR3 is 12 residues long. CDR3 sequence (DNA): TGTGCCACCAGCAGAGCCGGAGATACGCAGTATTTT. It specifies CATSRAGDTQYF.